The rows below give T cell receptor beta chains drawn from one sample of a study of blood T cell repertoires in COVID-19. Using immunoSEQ multiplex PCR, the repertoire was profiled, and TCRdb retains in-frame clones only, with some absent. The sample holds 100,000 to 150,000 clones, 90% seen once. Sample: peripheral blood. The receptor set was obtained from a woman aged 60-75 years with COVID-19, enrolled during active disease. Both conserved end residues are part of each CDR3. A D gene is named only where the DNA matches it firmly. The size entry is marked missing in some rows and otherwise reads once, few, many or a size class.

d_call: .; j_call: TRBJ2-1; v_call: TRBV6-2/TRBV6-3; clone_size: once; cdr3_aa: CASSYMGGAGNEQFF
d_call: .; j_call: TRBJ1-1; v_call: TRBV21-1; clone_size: .; cdr3_aa: CASSQGQRNTEAFF
d_call: .; j_call: TRBJ1-5; v_call: TRBV6-2/TRBV6-3; clone_size: few; cdr3_aa: CASSYSSGPQHF
d_call: .; j_call: TRBJ2-2; v_call: TRBV9; clone_size: .; cdr3_aa: CASSGRPWSTGELFF
d_call: .; j_call: TRBJ2-7; v_call: TRBV7-2; clone_size: .; cdr3_aa: CASSLEPGTYEQYF
d_call: .; j_call: TRBJ1-1; v_call: TRBV3-1/TRBV3-2; clone_size: .; cdr3_aa: CASSPRTVTEAFF
d_call: TRBD1; j_call: TRBJ1-1; v_call: TRBV9; clone_size: .; cdr3_aa: CASSSGQGWVSATEAFF
d_call: TRBD2; j_call: TRBJ2-5; v_call: TRBV27; clone_size: once; cdr3_aa: CASRTRQETQYF
d_call: .; j_call: TRBJ1-5; v_call: TRBV4-1; clone_size: few; cdr3_aa: CASSQEWQGGQPQHF
d_call: .; j_call: TRBJ1-5; v_call: TRBV20-1; clone_size: .; cdr3_aa: CSASQGPGQPQHF
d_call: TRBD1; j_call: TRBJ1-2; v_call: TRBV6-4; clone_size: .; cdr3_aa: CASSPGTELEGYGYTF
d_call: TRBD1; j_call: TRBJ1-6; v_call: TRBV5-4; clone_size: few; cdr3_aa: CASSRGQGHNSPLHF